This T cell receptor (beta chain) was profiled in a study of T cells after yellow fever vaccination (dated by TCRdb to about 2019). As for the study more broadly: The SMART-Seq v4 Ultra Low Input RNA kit was used to prepare libraries from fractions with low cell numbers. To track T-cell clones before and after primary and booster YFV17D yellow fever vaccination, bulk TCR alpha and beta repertoires were sequenced longitudinally. Two healthy male donors made up the cohort, one aged 18 to 29 years and the other aged 30 to 40 years. Blood was collected at multiple timepoints before and after primary and secondary immunization, and bulk PBMC replicates and cell subsets were isolated. The paper as a whole reports these results and caveats: A small fraction of clonotypes appeared in both the CD4 and CD8 compartments, likely as a result of convergent recombination. After the booster, most clones that had expanded after primary vaccination were detected again (about 95% of CD4 and about 88% of CD8), suggesting broad maintenance of memory. Compared with the primary T-cell response, the secondary T-cell response was weaker but faster, peaking on day 5 rather than day 15. Because only two donors were included in the study, the extent to which the findings can be generalized is limited. Because abundant contaminating clonotypes from the bulk population could be contained in FACS-sorted repertoires, computational filtering was required.

Details on this clonotype: It lacks a known antigen. No qualities accompany the bases; no much larger clone lies one base away.

TCR cDNA was made using 5'RACE template switching, a step that added a universal primer site and unique molecular identifiers. Priming of cDNA synthesis was performed from both the TCR alpha and TCR beta constant segments. Library amplification used two PCR steps, and the second PCR step added sample barcodes and sequencing adapters. Sequencing of libraries was done on Illumina HiSeq 2500 (2x100 bp) or NovaSeq (2x150 bp). In the authors' own workflow: MIGEC was used to demultiplex reads and collapse the reads into UMI consensus sequences, and MiXCR was used for V(D)J alignment. Vaccine-responding clonotypes were identified with edgeR using replicate PBMC samples, with FDR below 0.01 and a log2 fold change above 5 up to day 15 being required. Each bulk clonotype was labeled CD4 or CD8 based on which sequenced repertoire, CD4 or CD8, contained the clonotype at higher abundance. The public reads were reanalyzed by TCRdb: fastp trimming at Q25, MiXCR alignment, in-frame beta chains only. All rows with the same CDR3 protein become a single entry with the most common DNA and genes. The V and J calls and clone size come from TCRdb's table, not from the authors' own analysis. Counted in this sample were about 74,000 distinct CDR3 sequences; around 6.9% of them appeared once. The top ten hold roughly a third of the sample.

The treatment or condition label for this specimen denotes: live attenuated yellow fever vaccine strain. PBMCs were isolated from peripheral blood using a standard Ficoll-Paque protocol. Dynabeads CD4 and CD8 positive selection kits were used to isolate CD4 and CD8 T-cell fractions. TriZol was used to extract RNA from bulk PBMCs, CD4 and CD8 fractions, and dextramer-positive and dextramer-negative fractions. From its cysteine to its phenylalanine, the CDR3 spans 12 amino acids. Only CDR3 DNA remains: 36 bases, in frame from the first base. Between the V and J ends, shortened by 3 bases and 3 bases respectively, the junction contains 5 bases. The germline V gene (reference sequence) provides CDR1 SEHNR and CDR2 FQNEAQ.

The sequence joins TRBV7-9 to TRBJ2-5; no D gene is confidently identified. The sequencing used CD8+ T cells sorted from PBMCs, collected 5 days after the first yellow fever vaccination. This TCR was sampled from a man aged 18 to 29 who received the YFV17D yellow fever vaccine. The nucleotide sequence reads as follows: TGTGCCAGCAGCTTCGCGGAAGAGACCCAGTACTTC. It specifies CASSFAEETQYF.